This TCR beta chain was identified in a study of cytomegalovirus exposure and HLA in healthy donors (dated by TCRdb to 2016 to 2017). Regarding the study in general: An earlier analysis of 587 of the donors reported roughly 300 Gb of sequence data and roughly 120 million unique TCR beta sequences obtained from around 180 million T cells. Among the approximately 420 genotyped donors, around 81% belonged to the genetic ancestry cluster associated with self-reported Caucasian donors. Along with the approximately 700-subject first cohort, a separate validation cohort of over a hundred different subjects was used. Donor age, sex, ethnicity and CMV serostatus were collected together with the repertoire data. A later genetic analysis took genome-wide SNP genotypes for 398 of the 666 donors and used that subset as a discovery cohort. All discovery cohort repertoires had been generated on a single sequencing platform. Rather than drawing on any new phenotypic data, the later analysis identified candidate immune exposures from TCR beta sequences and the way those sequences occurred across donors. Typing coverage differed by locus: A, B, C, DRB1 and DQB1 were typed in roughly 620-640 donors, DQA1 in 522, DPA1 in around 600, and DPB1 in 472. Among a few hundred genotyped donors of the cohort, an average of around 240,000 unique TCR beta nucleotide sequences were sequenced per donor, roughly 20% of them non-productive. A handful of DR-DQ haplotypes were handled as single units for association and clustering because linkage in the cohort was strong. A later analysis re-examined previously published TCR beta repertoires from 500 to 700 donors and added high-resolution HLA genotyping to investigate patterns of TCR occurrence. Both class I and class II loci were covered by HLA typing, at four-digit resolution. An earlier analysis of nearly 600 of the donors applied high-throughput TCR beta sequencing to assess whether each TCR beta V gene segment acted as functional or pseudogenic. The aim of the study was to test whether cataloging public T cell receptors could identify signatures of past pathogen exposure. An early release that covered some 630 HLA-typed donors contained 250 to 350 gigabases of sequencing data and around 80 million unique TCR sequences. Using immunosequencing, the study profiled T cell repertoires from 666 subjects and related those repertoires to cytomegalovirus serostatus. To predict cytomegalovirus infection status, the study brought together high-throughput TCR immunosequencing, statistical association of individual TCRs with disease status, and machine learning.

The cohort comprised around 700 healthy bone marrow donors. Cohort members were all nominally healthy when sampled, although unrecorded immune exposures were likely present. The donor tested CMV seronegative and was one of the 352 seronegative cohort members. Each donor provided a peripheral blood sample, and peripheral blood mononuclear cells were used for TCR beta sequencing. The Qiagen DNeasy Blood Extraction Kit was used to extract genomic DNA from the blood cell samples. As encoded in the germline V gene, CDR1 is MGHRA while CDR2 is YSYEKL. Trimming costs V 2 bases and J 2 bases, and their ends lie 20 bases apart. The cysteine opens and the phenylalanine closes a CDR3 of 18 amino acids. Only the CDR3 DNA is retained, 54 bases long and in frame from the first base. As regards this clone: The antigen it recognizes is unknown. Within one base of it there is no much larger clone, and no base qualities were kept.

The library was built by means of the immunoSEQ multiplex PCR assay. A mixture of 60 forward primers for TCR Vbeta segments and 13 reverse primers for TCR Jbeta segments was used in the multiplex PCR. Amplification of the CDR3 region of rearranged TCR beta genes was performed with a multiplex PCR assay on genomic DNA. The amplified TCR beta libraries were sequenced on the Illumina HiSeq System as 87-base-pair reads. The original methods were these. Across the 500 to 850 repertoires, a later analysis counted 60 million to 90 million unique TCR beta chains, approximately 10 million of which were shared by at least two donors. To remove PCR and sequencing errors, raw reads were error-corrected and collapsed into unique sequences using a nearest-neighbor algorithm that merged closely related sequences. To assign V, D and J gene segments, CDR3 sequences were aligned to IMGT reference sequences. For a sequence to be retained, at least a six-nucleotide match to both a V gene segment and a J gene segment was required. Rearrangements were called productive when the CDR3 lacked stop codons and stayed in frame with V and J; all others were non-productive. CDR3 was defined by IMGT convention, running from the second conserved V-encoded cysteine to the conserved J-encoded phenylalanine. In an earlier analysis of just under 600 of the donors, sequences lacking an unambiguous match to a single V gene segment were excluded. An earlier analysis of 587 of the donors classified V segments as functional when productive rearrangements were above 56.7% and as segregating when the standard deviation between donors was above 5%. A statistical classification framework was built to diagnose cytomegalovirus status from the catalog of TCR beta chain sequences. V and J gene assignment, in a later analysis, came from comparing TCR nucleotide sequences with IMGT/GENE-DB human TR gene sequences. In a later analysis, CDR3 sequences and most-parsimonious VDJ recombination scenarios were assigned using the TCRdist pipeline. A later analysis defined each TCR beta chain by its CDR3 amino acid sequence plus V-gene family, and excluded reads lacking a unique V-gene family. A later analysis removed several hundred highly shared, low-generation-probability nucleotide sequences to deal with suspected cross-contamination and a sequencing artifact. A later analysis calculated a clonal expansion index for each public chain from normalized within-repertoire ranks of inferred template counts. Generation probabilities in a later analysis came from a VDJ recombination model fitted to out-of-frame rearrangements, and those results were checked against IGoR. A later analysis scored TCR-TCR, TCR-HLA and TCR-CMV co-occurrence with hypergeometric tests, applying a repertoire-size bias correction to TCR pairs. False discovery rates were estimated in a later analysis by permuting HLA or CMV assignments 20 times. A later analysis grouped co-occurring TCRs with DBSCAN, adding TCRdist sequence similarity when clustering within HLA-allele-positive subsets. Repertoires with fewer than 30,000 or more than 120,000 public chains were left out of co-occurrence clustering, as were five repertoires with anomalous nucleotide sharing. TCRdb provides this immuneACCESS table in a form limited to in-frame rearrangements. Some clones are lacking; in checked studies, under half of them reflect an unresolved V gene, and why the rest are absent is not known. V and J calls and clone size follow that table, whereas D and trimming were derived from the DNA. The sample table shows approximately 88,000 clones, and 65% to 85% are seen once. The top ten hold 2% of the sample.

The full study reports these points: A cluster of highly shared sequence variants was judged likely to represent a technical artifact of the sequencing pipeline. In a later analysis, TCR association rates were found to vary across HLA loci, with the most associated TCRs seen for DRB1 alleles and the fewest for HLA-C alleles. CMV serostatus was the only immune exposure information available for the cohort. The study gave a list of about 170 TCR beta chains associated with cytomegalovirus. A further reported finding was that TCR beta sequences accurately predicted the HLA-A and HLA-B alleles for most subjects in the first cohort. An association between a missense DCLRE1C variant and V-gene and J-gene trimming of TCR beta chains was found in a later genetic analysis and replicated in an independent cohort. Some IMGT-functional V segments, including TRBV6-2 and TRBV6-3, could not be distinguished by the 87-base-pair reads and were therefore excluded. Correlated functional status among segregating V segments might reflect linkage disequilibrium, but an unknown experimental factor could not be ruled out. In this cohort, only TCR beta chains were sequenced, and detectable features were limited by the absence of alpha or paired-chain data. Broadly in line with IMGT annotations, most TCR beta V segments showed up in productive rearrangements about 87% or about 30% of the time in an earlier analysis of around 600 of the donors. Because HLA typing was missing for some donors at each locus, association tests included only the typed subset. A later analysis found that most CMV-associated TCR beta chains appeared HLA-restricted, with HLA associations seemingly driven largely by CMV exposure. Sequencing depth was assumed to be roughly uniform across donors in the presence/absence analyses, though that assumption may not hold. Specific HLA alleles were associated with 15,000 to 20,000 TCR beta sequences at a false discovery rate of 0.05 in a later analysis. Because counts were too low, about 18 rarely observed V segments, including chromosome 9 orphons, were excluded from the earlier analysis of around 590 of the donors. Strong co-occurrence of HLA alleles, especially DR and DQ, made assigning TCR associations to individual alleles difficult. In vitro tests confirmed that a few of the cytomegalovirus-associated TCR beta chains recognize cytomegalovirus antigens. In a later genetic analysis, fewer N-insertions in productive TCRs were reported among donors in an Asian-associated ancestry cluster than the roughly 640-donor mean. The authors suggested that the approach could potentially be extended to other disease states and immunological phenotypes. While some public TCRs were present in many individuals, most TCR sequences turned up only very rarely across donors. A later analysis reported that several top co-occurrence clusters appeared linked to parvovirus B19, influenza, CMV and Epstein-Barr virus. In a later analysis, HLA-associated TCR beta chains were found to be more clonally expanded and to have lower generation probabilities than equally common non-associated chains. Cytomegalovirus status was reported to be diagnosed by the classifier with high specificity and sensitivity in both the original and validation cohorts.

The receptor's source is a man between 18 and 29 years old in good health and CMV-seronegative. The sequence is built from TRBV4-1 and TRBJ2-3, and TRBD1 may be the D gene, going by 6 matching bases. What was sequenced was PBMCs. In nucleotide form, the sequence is TGCGCCAGCAGCCAAACTTACAGTAGGGGGTTTTCCACAGATACGCAGTATTTT. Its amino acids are CASSQTYSRGFSTDTQYF.